One sample yielded the 21 T cell receptor beta chains listed below, sequenced in a study of STAT5B mutations in CD4+ large granular lymphocyte leukemia. Assay used: immunoSEQ multiplex PCR; TCRdb lists only in-frame clones, some missing. The repertoire has around 30,000 clones, about 70% of them found once; the top ten carry roughly 0.29%. The specimen was CD4+ T cells from blood buffy coats. The receptor set was obtained from a human donor in good health.

The chain joins TRBV30 to TRBJ2-5, with D perhaps matching TRBD1 or TRBD2 (5 bases each). The CDR3 has 13 residues. CDR1 is GTSNPN and CDR2 is SVGIG in the germline V gene (reference sequence). V was clipped by 3 bases and J by 1 base, with 9 bases between them. In DNA form, the CDR3 reads TGTGCCTGGAGCCCCGGGGCCCAAGAGACCCAGTACTTC. The encoded protein is CAWSPGAQETQYF.

CDR3: CASSEALAANTGELFF. CDR3 sequence (DNA): TGTGCCAGCAGCGAAGCCCTAGCGGCGAACACCGGGGAGCTGTTTTTT. The chain joins TRBV9 to TRBJ2-2, with 7 bases aligning to TRBD2. Germline V CDR1 and CDR2: SGDLS, YYNGEE. J lost 0 bases, V lost 3 bases, and 5 bases had no gene match. CDR3 length: 16 residues.

This clone occurred a few times. V is TRBV30 and J is TRBJ1-4, with unresolved D. CDR3 length: 14 residues. V was shortened by 3 bases and J by 2 bases, with 10 bases between the two germline ends. Germline CDR1 and CDR2: GTSNPN and SVGIG (reference sequence). The CDR3 coding sequence is TGTGCCTGGAGACCCGGGGAGACTAATGAAAAACTGTTTTTT. Protein product: CAWRPGETNEKLFF.

The chain combines TRBV29-1 with TRBJ2-5, with a tentative D call TRBD2 (6 bases). The tail of the sequence fits TRBJ2-7 better, so the J call may be wrong. Germline CDR1 SQVTM, CDR2 ANQGSEA. The length of the CDR3 is 13 residues. The CDR3 region is CSAGSGGLYEQYF. The CDR3, as DNA: TGCAGCGCCGGGTCCGGGGGTCTCTACGAGCAGTACTTC.

The chain couples TRBV21-1 to TRBJ2-4; the table's D gene call, TRBD1, was not cross checked with the DNA. TRBV21-1 is termed a pseudogene. The CDR3 length is 11 residues. The CDR3 coding sequence is TGTGCCAGCATCAGGGGTAACATTCAGTACTTC. It is translated as CASIRGNIQYF.

This clone was seen more than once but under ten times. The chain couples TRBV6-6 to TRBJ1-1; 7 bases are shared with TRBD1. The V segment lost 6 bases and the J segment 10 bases; nucleotides outside the gene matches: 11. The CDR3 has 13 residues. Germline V gene sequence: CDR1 MNHNY, CDR2 SVGAGI (reference sequence). The CDR3 loop is CASSRQGFRGAFF. The CDR3 DNA reads as TGTGCCAGCAGCCGACAGGGTTTCAGAGGAGCTTTCTTT.

The gene calls are TRBV7-9 and TRBJ2-1; TRBD1 aligns across 8 bases. V was clipped by 5 bases and J by 4 bases; unmatched bases: 13. Germline CDR1 and CDR2: SEHNR and FQNEAQ (reference sequence). The CDR3 has 17 amino acids. The CDR3 coding sequence is TGTGCCAGCAGCCCACGGGACAGGAGGATAAAATACAATGAGCAGTTCTTC. Its protein is CASSPRDRRIKYNEQFF.

CDR3 sequence (DNA): TGTGCCAGCAGGGAAACGGCCTCTGGTGCTGGCTACACCTTC. Translated, it gives CASRETASGAGYTF. The rearrangement joins TRBV6-4 to TRBJ1-2, with D uncertain. The CDR3 totals 14 residues. Between the trimmed V and J ends, which lost 6 bases and 7 bases, there was a span of 18 bases. Germline lookup yields CDR1 MRHNA and CDR2 SNTAGT.

The chain combines TRBV5-6 with TRBJ1-2, with a weak D call TRBD1 (5 bases). Germline V lookup: CDR1 SGHDT, CDR2 YYEEEE. This CDR3 region has 15 residues. V was clipped by 0 bases and J by 1 base, with 10 bases between them. The CDR3 DNA follows: TGTGCCAGCAGCTTGGTTCAGGGAGATAACTATGGCTACACCTTC. It codes for CASSLVQGDNYGYTF.

The table lists this clone with a few counts. This chain joins TRBV14 and TRBJ1-2; 8 nucleotides agree with TRBD1. The V gene's germline CDR1 is SGHDN and CDR2 FVKESK. Losses at the gene ends were 1 base for V and 8 bases for J; bases not matched to a gene: 3. The CDR3 is 13 amino acids. The CDR3 loop is CASSQGGQGGYTF. The CDR3 nucleotides read TGTGCCAGCAGCCAAGGCGGACAGGGCGGCTACACCTTC.

The CDR3 sequence is CASSLFQGVDTQYF. The CDR3 DNA reads TGCGCCAGCAGCTTATTTCAAGGGGTGGATACGCAGTATTTT. The chain is built from TRBV5-1 and TRBJ2-3, with D maybe TRBD1 (5 bases). The V gene lost 2 bases and the J gene lost 6 bases, with 13 bases spanning the gap. CDR1 SGHRS and CDR2 YFSETQ come from the germline V gene. This CDR3 contains 14 residues.

The gene calls are TRBV5-4 and TRBJ2-2, with 8 bases identical to TRBD2. The CDR3 runs 16 residues. Trimming removed 0 bases from V and 7 bases from J; junction bases left unmatched: 8. Germline V gene sequence: CDR1 SGHNT, CDR2 YYREEE (reference sequence). CDR3 nucleotides: TGTGCCAGCAGCTTGGAACTAGCGGTGGGTCACGGGGAGCTGTTTTTT. Translation: CASSLELAVGHGELFF.

The V call is TRBV28, the J call TRBJ1-2; D not certain. Germline V gives CDR1 MDHEN, CDR2 SYDVKM. Trimming removed 8 bases from V and 2 bases from J, with 9 bases in between. The CDR3 covers 12 residues. CDR3 in DNA: TGTGCCAGCCGGACGGGCAACTATGGCTACACCTTC. It specifies CASRTGNYGYTF.

This clone was observed a single time. The chain has TRBV11-2 and TRBJ2-7, with D maybe TRBD1 (5 bases). V was pared by 8 bases and J by 0 bases, with 14 bases between. There are 14 residues in the CDR3. The germline V gene has CDR1 SGHAT and CDR2 FQNNGV. The CDR3 here is CASQITGNSYEQYF. As DNA, the CDR3 is TGTGCCAGCCAAATTACAGGAAACTCCTACGAGCAGTACTTC.

The V gene is TRBV7-2, the J gene TRBJ1-6; 7 bases match TRBD1. V shed 5 bases and J 8 bases; nucleotides not matched to a gene: 9. The CDR3 is made up of 15 amino acids. From germline, CDR1 is SGHTA and CDR2 FQGNSA. CDR3: CASSQTGDRDSPLHF. The DNA for the CDR3 is TGTGCCAGCAGCCAAACCGGGGACAGAGATTCACCCCTCCACTTT.

As for this clone: In the same sample, other DNA sequences code for this CDR3. The gene calls are TRBV4-2 and TRBJ2-5; 8 nucleotides agree with TRBD2. CDR3 length: 14 amino acids. CDR1 is LGHNA, CDR2 YNFKEQ, per germline. The junction had 6 bases not matched to a gene; V was cut back by 5 bases and J by 4 bases. In nucleotides, the CDR3 is TGTGCCAGCAGCTCAGCGGGAGTGGTAGAGACCCAGTACTTC. This sequence encodes CASSSAGVVETQYF.

This clone was counted only a few times. V and J are TRBV6-5 and TRBJ1-1; D might be TRBD1 (6 bases). Germline loops: CDR1 MNHEY, CDR2 SVGAGI. CDR3 length: 14 amino acids. Trimming removed 0 bases from V and 5 bases from J, with 10 bases in between. DNA for the CDR3: TGTGCCAGCAGTTACTCCGCAACAGGGACTGAAGCTTTCTTT. The encoded protein is CASSYSATGTEAFF.

The chain couples TRBV2 to TRBJ2-3; no reliable D call. This CDR3 comprises 14 residues. Germline lookup yields CDR1 SNHLY and CDR2 FYNNEI. V was trimmed by 5 bases and J by 3 bases, leaving 12 bases between them. The CDR3 spells CASSPGQVTDTQYF. CDR3 coding DNA: TGTGCCAGCAGTCCCGGGCAGGTGACAGATACGCAGTATTTT. Full variable domain (rest looked up from reference TRBV2 and TRBJ2-3): EPEVTQTPSHQVTQMGQEVILRCVPISNHLYFYWYRQILGQKVEFLVSFYNNEISEKSEIFDDQFSVERPDGSNFTLKIRSTKLEDSAMYFCASSPGQVTDTQYFGPGTRLTVL.

This clone was recorded once. V usage is TRBV5-5 and J usage is TRBJ2-3; D remains unclear. There are 17 residues in the CDR3. Germline V gives CDR1 SGHKS, CDR2 YYEKEE (reference sequence). V lost 3 bases and J lost 0, with 17 bases in between. CDR3 sequence: CASSSEVAAFSTDTQYF. In nucleotides, the CDR3 is TGTGCCAGCAGCTCAGAGGTGGCGGCCTTTAGCACAGATACGCAGTATTTT. The entire variable domain, with the rest obtained from reference TRBV5-5 and TRBJ2-3, is as follows: DAGVTQSPTHLIKTRGQQVTLRCSPISGHKSVSWYQQVLGQGPQFIFQYYEKEERGRGNFPDRFSARQFPNYSSELNVNALLLGDSALYLCASSSEVAAFSTDTQYFGPGTRLTVL.

V usage is TRBV5-1 and J usage is TRBJ2-2; D gene uncertain. V lost 2 bases, J lost 0 bases, and 8 bases lay in between. This CDR3 has 15 residues. CDR1 is SGHRS and CDR2 is YFSETQ in the germline V gene. The DNA of the CDR3 is TGCGCCAGCAGCTTTGGCGGACCGAACACCGGGGAGCTGTTTTTT. It is translated as CASSFGGPNTGELFF. Looking up the rest from reference TRBV5-1 and TRBJ2-2 gives the full variable domain: KAGVTQTPRYLIKTRGQQVTLSCSPISGHRSVSWYQQTPGQGLQFLFEYFSETQRNKGNFPGRFSGRQFSNSRSEMNVSTLELGDSALYLCASSFGGPNTGELFFGEGSRLTVL.

J is TRBJ1-2 and V is TRBV10-3, with D perhaps TRBD1 (6 bases). Germline lookup yields CDR1 ENHRY and CDR2 SYGVKD. This CDR3 is built from 15 residues. Trimming pared 2 bases from V and 0 bases from J, leaving 10 bases between. CDR3 in amino acids: CAISEGQLANYGYTF. CDR3 in DNA: TGTGCCATCAGTGAGGGACAGCTAGCTAACTATGGCTACACCTTC.